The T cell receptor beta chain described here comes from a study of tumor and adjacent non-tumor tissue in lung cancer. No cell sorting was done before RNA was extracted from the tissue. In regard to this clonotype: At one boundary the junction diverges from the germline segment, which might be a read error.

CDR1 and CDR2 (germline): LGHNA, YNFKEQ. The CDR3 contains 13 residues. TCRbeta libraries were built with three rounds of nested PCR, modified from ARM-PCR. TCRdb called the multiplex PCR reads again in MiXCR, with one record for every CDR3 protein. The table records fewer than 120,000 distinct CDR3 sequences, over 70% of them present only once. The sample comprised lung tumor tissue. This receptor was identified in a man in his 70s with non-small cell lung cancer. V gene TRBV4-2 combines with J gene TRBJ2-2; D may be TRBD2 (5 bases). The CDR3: CASSQDPTGEPFF. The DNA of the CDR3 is TGTGCCAGCAGCCAAGATCCAACTGGGGAGCCGTTTTTT.